The T cell receptor beta chain described here comes from a study of cytomegalovirus exposure and HLA in healthy donors. Points on this clone: Its specificity is not known.

The PCR ran on 60 Vbeta and 13 Jbeta primers. Measured with immunoSEQ multiplex PCR; TCRdb has only the in-frame clones, and not every one. The sample contains roughly 160,000 clones, around 64% of which appear only once. General study results and limits: It was reported that TCR beta sequences correctly inferred the HLA-A and HLA-B alleles for most subjects. It was approximately 160 TCR beta chains that were listed as cytomegalovirus-associated. Earlier results showed most TCR beta V segments being productive about 87% or about 30% of the time. A later analysis revealed that TCR association rates differed between HLA loci, peaking at DRB1 and bottoming out at HLA-C.

Germline V CDR1 and CDR2: MRHNA, SNTAGT. Trimming at V came to 2 bases and at J to 3 bases, leaving 0 bases not matched to a gene. The CDR3 extends over 15 amino acids. The chain combines TRBV6-4 with TRBJ2-2; 10 nucleotides match TRBD1. Sequenced material: PBMCs. This TCR was recovered from a woman in her thirties in good health and CMV-seronegative. The CDR3 is CASSDGTGDTGELFF. The CDR3 region has the DNA TGTGCCAGCAGTGACGGGACAGGGGACACCGGGGAGCTGTTTTTT.